These 7 T cell receptor beta chains were all obtained from the same sample, sequenced in a study of neurological immune-mediated disorders. One entry per CDR3 protein results from TCRdb running MiXCR on the 5' RACE reads. The sample has around 10,000 distinct CDR3 sequences; roughly 21% are singletons. Sequenced: CD8+ T cells from blood. These receptors were obtained from an older woman with HTLV-1-associated myelopathy (HAM/TSP).

The chain carries TRBV6-6 and TRBJ2-1; D gene unclear. Germline CDR1 MNHNY, CDR2 SVGAGI (reference sequence). The CDR3 spans 14 residues. Trimming cost V 4 bases and J 6 bases, with 13 bases left between them. CDR3 bases: TGTGCCAGCAGTTCCATGGGGTTCATCAATGAGCAGTTCTTC. Translated, it gives CASSSMGFINEQFF.

This clonotype was detected ten times or more. V usage is TRBV12-3 or TRBV12-4 and J usage is TRBJ2-1; 12 bases match TRBD2. The V segment lost 6 bases and the J segment 6 bases; nucleotides outside the gene matches: 9. The CDR3 has 16 residues. CDR3 residues: CASSALAGGLINEQFF. As DNA, the CDR3 is TGTGCCAGCAGCGCACTAGCGGGGGGACTAATCAATGAGCAGTTCTTC.

In its sample, this clonotype was seen many times. The genes are TRBV20-1 and TRBJ1-1; tentatively, D is TRBD1 (5 bases). The germline CDR1 and CDR2 sequences are DFQATT and SNEGSKA (reference sequence). The CDR3 totals 13 residues. V gave up 5 bases and J gave up 5 bases, with 15 bases separating them. The CDR3 sequence is CSAGDPQGTEAFF. The CDR3 DNA reads as TGCAGTGCTGGGGATCCTCAGGGAACTGAAGCTTTCTTT.

By its share, this clonotype is medium-sized. The rearrangement links TRBV20-1 to TRBJ1-1, with D possibly matching TRBD1 (5 bases). CDR1 DFQATT and CDR2 SNEGSKA come from the germline V gene (reference sequence). The CDR3 is 12 residues long. V lost 6 bases, J lost 5 bases, and 13 bases lay in between. The CDR3 loop reads CSAEEGVTEAFF. The DNA of the CDR3 is TGCAGTGCGGAAGAAGGGGTAACTGAAGCTTTCTTT.

There are many counts of this clonotype. CDR3 DNA: TGCAGTGCTAGGGGGTATGGCGGGGCCAACGTCCTGACTTTC. Protein: CSARGYGGANVLTF. The V call is TRBV20-1, the J call TRBJ2-6; no clear D. Germline values: CDR1 DFQATT, CDR2 SNEGSKA (reference sequence). CDR3 length: 14 amino acids. V shed 3 bases and J shed 4 bases, with 10 bases lying between them.

The table lists this clonotype with many counts. This chain's CDR3 is CASSRTGLTYEQYF. The CDR3 coding sequence is TGTGCCAGCAGCCGGACAGGGTTAACCTACGAGCAGTACTTC. V usage is TRBV5-6 and J usage is TRBJ2-7, with 8 bases that match TRBD1. Losses at the gene ends were 4 bases for V and 2 bases for J; bases not matched to a gene: 5. Germline V lookup: CDR1 SGHDT, CDR2 YYEEEE. The CDR3 sequence is 14 residues long.

This clonotype was seen many times. The chain links TRBV5-1 to TRBJ1-1; D gene ambiguous. The CDR3 length is 13 residues. CDR1 is SGHRS and CDR2 is YFSETQ in the germline V gene. V was clipped by 0 bases and J by 2 bases, with 5 bases between them. The CDR3 protein is CASSLGSNTEAFF. The DNA of the CDR3 is TGCGCCAGCAGCTTGGGTAGTAACACTGAAGCTTTCTTT. Full variable domain (outside the CDR3, taken from reference TRBV5-1 and TRBJ1-1): KAGVTQTPRYLIKTRGQQVTLSCSPISGHRSVSWYQQTPGQGLQFLFEYFSETQRNKGNFPGRFSGRQFSNSRSEMNVSTLELGDSALYLCASSLGSNTEAFFGQGTRLTVV.